Listed below are T cell receptor beta chains from one sample, sequenced in a study of vaccination effects on CD4 cells after COVID-19. Their antigens remain unidentified. The assay was immunoSEQ multiplex PCR, and TCRdb's table has in-frame clones only and misses some. The data show more than 35,000 clones, approximately 82% seen once. The sequences come from CD4+ T cells from PBMCs cultured with HCoV-NL63 spike peptides, collected after COVID-19 vaccination. Source of these receptors: a human donor who received a COVID-19 vaccine. Some clones in this sample may be carry-over from other donors' samples. The CDR3 runs from the conserved cysteine through the conserved F or W. Fields, in order: D gene, clone size, J gene, V gene, CDR3 protein, CDR3 DNA. A D gene is named only where the DNA matches it firmly. Clone size is stated in some rows and not others, as once, few, many or a class when expanded.

>TRBD1|.|TRBJ1-2|TRBV5-1
CASSSVRDRDPNYGYTF
TGCGCCAGCAGCTCCGTACGGGACAGGGATCCTAACTATGGCTACACCTTC
>.|.|TRBJ1-1|TRBV5-1
CASSLGGALTEAFF
TGCGCCAGCAGCTTAGGGGGGGCATTGACTGAAGCTTTCTTT
>.|.|TRBJ2-5|TRBV27
CASSLSGVETQYF
TGTGCCAGCAGTTTGTCGGGAGTGGAGACCCAGTACTTC
>TRBD2|few|TRBJ2-1|TRBV25-1
CASSDPSGINYNEQFF
TGTGCCAGCAGTGACCCTAGCGGAATAAACTACAATGAGCAGTTCTTC
>TRBD2|.|TRBJ2-2|TRBV7-3
CASSLMGGSNTGELFF
TGTGCCAGCAGCTTAATGGGGGGGTCGAACACCGGGGAGCTGTTTTTT
>.|.|TRBJ1-4|TRBV6-5
CASSYSRVGTNEKLFF
TGTGCCAGCAGTTACTCCAGGGTCGGAACTAATGAAAAACTGTTTTTT
>.|few|TRBJ1-1|TRBV7-4
CASSLQGSGTEAFF
TGTGCCAGCAGCCTTCAGGGTAGTGGCACTGAAGCTTTCTTT
>TRBD1|.|TRBJ2-5|TRBV24-1
CATSDLSRGLETQYF
TGTGCCACCAGTGATTTGAGCAGGGGGCTGGAGACCCAGTACTTC
>.|.|TRBJ2-5|TRBV9
CASSVVGTFETQYF
TGTGCCAGCAGCGTAGTCGGAACGTTCGAGACCCAGTACTTC
>.|.|TRBJ2-1|TRBV6-4
CASILQTGSSYNEQFF
TGTGCCAGCATCTTACAGACGGGGAGCTCCTACAATGAGCAGTTCTTC
>.|.|TRBJ2-3|TRBV9
CASSPTGVTDTQYF
TGTGCCAGCAGCCCGACGGGAGTCACAGATACGCAGTATTTT
>.|.|TRBJ1-1|TRBV5-1
CASSLGGYNTEAFF
TGCGCCAGCAGCTTGGGGGGATATAACACTGAAGCTTTCTTT
>TRBD1|.|TRBJ2-1|TRBV6-5
CASSGTEGYNEQFF
TGTGCCAGCAGCGGGACAGAGGGCTACAATGAGCAGTTCTTC
>.|.|TRBJ1-4|TRBV18
CASFTSTATNEKLFF
TGTGCCAGCTTCACGTCGACAGCAACTAATGAAAAACTGTTTTTT
>.|few|TRBJ1-1|TRBV12-3/TRBV12-4
CASSWGRVKAFF
TGTGCCAGCAGTTGGGGGCGGGTGAAAGCTTTCTTT
>TRBD1|.|TRBJ2-4|TRBV18
CASSPPTGKTKNIQYF
TGTGCCAGCTCACCACCGACAGGGAAGACCAAAAACATTCAGTACTTC
>.|.|TRBJ1-6|TRBV5-6
CASRSDTVGNSPLHF
TGTGCCAGCAGGTCGGACACGGTTGGTAATTCACCCCTCCACTTT
>.|.|TRBJ2-3|TRBV4-1
CASSQGQSTDTQYF
TGCGCCAGCAGCCAAGGACAGAGCACAGATACGCAGTATTTT
>.|.|TRBJ2-6|TRBV5-3
CARSTHTGPRVGANVLTF
TGTGCCAGAAGCACTCATACAGGGCCAAGGGTGGGGGCCAACGTCCTGACTTTC
>TRBD1|.|TRBJ2-5|TRBV27
CASSLRTGGETQYF
TGTGCCAGCAGTTTGAGGACAGGGGGAGAGACCCAGTACTTC
>.|once|TRBJ2-3|TRBV24-1
CATMPGWADTQYF
TGTGCCACCATGCCTGGTTGGGCAGATACGCAGTATTTT
>.|.|TRBJ1-5|TRBV6-6
CASSYRGGAQPQHF
TGTGCCAGCAGTTACAGGGGAGGGGCTCAGCCCCAGCATTTT
>TRBD1|.|TRBJ1-1|TRBV6-5
CASSKDRGLDTEAFF
TGTGCCAGCAGTAAGGACAGGGGGTTGGACACTGAAGCTTTCTTT
>.|.|TRBJ1-2|TRBV19
CASSADRFYYGYTF
TGTGCCAGTAGTGCTGACAGGTTTTACTATGGCTACACCTTC
>.|.|TRBJ1-1|TRBV5-1
CASSLTAVGQLNTEAFF
TGCGCCAGCAGCTTAACCGCAGTCGGACAGTTGAACACTGAAGCTTTCTTT
>TRBD1|.|TRBJ2-6|TRBV5-4
CASSTGAGANVLTF
TGTGCCAGCAGCACAGGGGCTGGGGCCAACGTCCTGACTTTC
>.|.|TRBJ1-3|TRBV7-3
CASSLTGPLSGNTIYF
TGTGCCAGCAGCTTAACGGGGCCTCTCTCTGGAAACACCATATATTTT
>TRBD1|once|TRBJ1-5|TRBV11-3
CASSSPRDRVSNQPQHF
TGTGCCAGCAGCTCCCCCCGGGACAGGGTTAGCAATCAGCCCCAGCATTTT
>.|few|TRBJ2-1|TRBV27
CASSPRTPDSYNEQFF
TGTGCCAGCAGTCCCAGGACGCCAGACTCCTACAATGAGCAGTTCTTC
>.|.|TRBJ1-1|TRBV6-5
CASKRQNTEAFF
TGTGCCAGCAAAAGGCAGAACACTGAAGCTTTCTTT
>.|.|TRBJ1-1|TRBV6-6
CASSPSARLNTEAFF
TGTGCCAGCAGTCCATCCGCGCGGTTGAACACTGAAGCTTTCTTT
>.|.|TRBJ1-2|TRBV7-3
CASTPEGSSPPGGYTF
TGTGCCAGCACCCCAGAGGGGTCGAGCCCCCCCGGCGGCTACACCTTC
>.|.|TRBJ2-5|TRBV19
CASSLQGLAETQYF
TGTGCCAGTAGTCTTCAGGGTCTTGCGGAGACCCAGTACTTC
>TRBD2|.|TRBJ2-5|TRBV15
CATSDLSGGIQETQYF
TGTGCCACCAGCGACCTTAGCGGGGGTATCCAAGAGACCCAGTACTTC
>.|.|TRBJ1-2|TRBV27
CASSLGQGYSYTF
TGTGCCAGCAGTTTGGGGCAGGGATATTCCTACACCTTC
>.|.|TRBJ2-5|TRBV7-2
CASSSTLGRGQETQYF
TGTGCCAGCAGCTCCACGCTTGGGCGGGGACAAGAGACCCAGTACTTC